The rows below give T cell receptor beta chains drawn from one sample of a study of cytomegalovirus exposure and HLA in healthy donors. Using immunoSEQ multiplex PCR, the repertoire was profiled, and TCRdb retains in-frame clones only, with some absent. The data show 250,000 to 350,000 clones, 88% seen once. The sample comprised PBMCs. The receptors were sampled from a man younger than 45 in good health and CMV-seronegative. CDR3s include the opening cysteine and the closing phenylalanine or tryptophan. A D gene is named only where the DNA matches it firmly.

d_call	v_call	j_call	cdr3_aa
.	TRBV18	TRBJ2-7	CASSPDARLYEQYF
TRBD2	TRBV5-6	TRBJ2-7	CASSPRAASGGRVQYF
.	TRBV6-5	TRBJ1-2	CASSYTNYGYTF
.	TRBV11-2	TRBJ2-3	CASSLGTVLPTDTQYF
.	TRBV28	TRBJ1-2	CASSPTNRVWYGYTF
TRBD2	TRBV7-7	TRBJ2-5	CASSLTSGGGQTQYF
.	TRBV5-4	TRBJ1-6	CASSLAGDNSPLHF
.	TRBV7-9	TRBJ1-1	CASSFSNTEAFF
TRBD2	TRBV27	TRBJ2-5	CASASPDGGGETQYF
TRBD1	TRBV15	TRBJ2-7	CATSRDRGGTYEQYF
.	TRBV9	TRBJ2-2	CASSVGGSGELFF
.	TRBV25-1	TRBJ1-5	CASSEWGGSSQHF
.	TRBV18	TRBJ2-1	CASSPLTGKVGNEQFF